These 15 T cell receptor beta chains were all obtained from the same sample, sequenced in a study of blood T cell repertoires in COVID-19. Sequencing used immunoSEQ multiplex PCR; TCRdb keeps in-frame clones, though not all of them. The sample shows roughly 60,000 clones, about 81% of them seen only once. Material for sequencing was peripheral blood. These TCRs come from a man older than 75 with acute or convalescent COVID-19.

This sequence joins TRBV6-6 and TRBJ2-7, with a possible D match to TRBD1 (6 bases). CDR3 length: 13 residues. Germline CDR1 reads MNHNY; CDR2 reads SVGAGI (reference sequence). V gave up 8 bases and J gave up 2 bases, with 13 bases separating them. The chain's CDR3 is CASCRDTTYEQYF. The CDR3 DNA follows: TGTGCCAGCTGTCGGGACACCACCTACGAGCAGTACTTC.

The chain recombines TRBV3-1 (or the pseudogene TRBV3-2) with TRBJ2-3; tentative D call: TRBD1 (6 bases). This CDR3 contains 16 residues. V lost 0 bases and J 2 bases, leaving 12 bases between the germline ends. Looked up from germline, CDR1 is LGHDT and CDR2 is YNNKEL (reference sequence). CDR3 nucleotides: TGTGCCAGCAGCCAAGACCACAGGGTATCCACAGATACGCAGTATTTT. This encodes CASSQDHRVSTDTQYF.

There are a few counts of this clone. The rearrangement uses TRBV5-6 and TRBJ1-1, with TRBD1 matching 7 bases. The germline gives CDR1 SGHDT, CDR2 YYEEEE. CDR3 length: 18 amino acids. Trimming cost V 4 bases and J 0 bases; bases outside gene matches: 15. The CDR3 here is CASSLRFGTVEMNTEAFF. The CDR3 DNA sequence: TGTGCCAGCAGCCTTAGGTTCGGGACAGTTGAGATGAACACTGAAGCTTTCTTT.

The chain links TRBV27 to TRBJ2-3; unclear D gene. In germline, CDR1 is MNHEY, CDR2 SMNVEV (reference sequence). This CDR3 is built from 13 residues. Trimming took 3 bases from V and 4 from J, leaving 8 bases between them. The CDR3 loop reads CASSFGQPDTQYF. The CDR3 DNA reads as TGTGCCAGCAGTTTTGGGCAGCCAGATACGCAGTATTTT.

This chain joins TRBV5-4 and TRBJ2-5; 14 bases fit TRBD2. The CDR3 has 16 residues. V lost 3 bases and J lost 5; bases outside the gene matches: 6. Germline CDR1 reads SGHNT; CDR2 reads YYREEE (reference sequence). In DNA form, the CDR3 reads TGTGCCAGCAGCTACAGACTAGCGGGGGGGTTCGAGACCCAGTACTTC. Residues: CASSYRLAGGFETQYF.

This sequence joins TRBV6-1 and TRBJ1-6; D gene unclear. The germline V gene has CDR1 MNHNS and CDR2 SASEGT. CDR3 length equals 16 residues. The V end was cut by 0 bases, the J end by 0 bases, with 6 bases between. The DNA for the CDR3 is TGTGCCAGCAGTGAAGCCGCAGTCTCCTATAATTCACCCCTCCACTTT. Translating it yields CASSEAAVSYNSPLHF.

This clone showed up just once. V and J are TRBV30 and TRBJ1-4; D gene unclear. V lost 2 bases and J lost 5, with 6 bases in between. Germline loops: CDR1 GTSNPN, CDR2 SVGIG (reference sequence). The CDR3 extends over 12 amino acids. CDR3 nucleotide sequence: TGTGCCTGGAGTCGCCAGAATGAAAAACTGTTTTTT. Its translation: CAWSRQNEKLFF.

This chain uses TRBV21-1 with TRBJ2-2; the table's D gene call, TRBD1, was not cross checked with the DNA. TRBV21-1 is tagged as a pseudogene. This CDR3 has 14 residues. DNA of the CDR3: TGTGCCGGACCGGGACAGAAGAACACCGGGGAGCTGTTTTTT. Translation gives CAGPGQKNTGELFF.

The J gene is TRBJ2-7, the V gene TRBV4-1; D is perhaps TRBD2 (6 bases). Trimming pared 2 bases from V and 3 bases from J, leaving 8 bases between. This CDR3 spans 13 amino acids. The germline gives CDR1 MGHRA, CDR2 YSYEKL. This CDR3 reads CASSQTGGYEQYF. The CDR3 DNA follows: TGCGCCAGCAGCCAAACCGGGGGCTACGAGCAGTACTTC.

This chain joins TRBV4-1 and TRBJ1-2, with D unclear. Germline V gene lookup returns CDR1 MGHRA and CDR2 YSYEKL. Trimming cost V 1 base and J 4 bases, with 13 bases left between them. The CDR3 totals 15 residues. DNA for the CDR3: TGCGCCAGCAGCCAAGTTGGGAGCGCGATCTATGGCTACACCTTC. Amino acid sequence: CASSQVGSAIYGYTF.

The chain couples TRBV19 to TRBJ1-4; TRBD1 aligns across 8 bases. CDR1 LNHDA and CDR2 SQIVND come from the germline V gene (reference sequence). V gave up 7 bases and J gave up 5 bases; unmatched junction bases: 6. The CDR3 length is 14 residues. In nucleotides, the CDR3 is TGTGCCAGTAACCAAAGACAGGGGAATGAAAAACTGTTTTTT. Translating gives CASNQRQGNEKLFF.

The chain uses TRBV2 and TRBJ1-2; D perhaps matches TRBD1 (6 bases). From germline, CDR1 is SNHLY and CDR2 FYNNEI. The CDR3 loop spans 12 amino acids. V lost 5 bases and J lost 5, with 9 bases in between. The CDR3 DNA reads TGTGCCAGCAGTACCAGGGGTTATGGCTACACCTTC. Translation gives CASSTRGYGYTF.

Only a few counts were recorded for this clone. This CDR3 reads CASSLARTGVRGPTLDAEAFF. In nucleotides, the CDR3 is TGCGCCAGCAGCTTGGCCAGGACAGGGGTTCGAGGTCCAACCCTCGACGCTGAAGCTTTCTTT. V usage is TRBV5-1 and J usage is TRBJ1-1; 9 bases map to TRBD1. V trimming: 0 bases; J trimming: 6 bases; junction bases outside the gene matches: 24. The CDR3 length is 21 residues. Germline-derived CDR1 and CDR2 are SGHRS and YFSETQ.

The sample holds a few counts of this clone. V gene TRBV28 combines with J gene TRBJ1-5; 12 bases are a match to TRBD1. The CDR3 is 18 amino acids. V gave up 5 bases and J gave up 2 bases; unmatched junction bases: 10. Germline CDR1 MDHEN, CDR2 SYDVKM. DNA for the CDR3: TGTGCCAGCAGTCCACCTTGGGGACAGGGGGCCGGCAATCAGCCCCAGCATTTT. Residues: CASSPPWGQGAGNQPQHF.

This clone was detected a few times. This chain uses TRBV9 with TRBJ1-1; D is ambiguous. The CDR3 has 13 residues. Trimming left V 0 bases short and J 11 bases short, with 14 bases between. CDR1 and CDR2 (germline): SGDLS, YYNGEE. In DNA form, the CDR3 reads TGTGCCAGCAGCGTAGACGGCCTCGGAGGGGCTTTCTTT. Translated, it gives CASSVDGLGGAFF.